This T cell receptor (beta chain) was obtained from a study of memory CD4+ T cells and cytomegalovirus serostatus. Study information: This sample comes from healthy Belgian adults, fewer than ten CMV seropositive, 20 to 25 seronegative. Overall study findings and caveats: A US-trained random forest predicted CMV serostatus with median AUC roughly 0.91.

Regarding this clone: Antigen: not known.

The sort gate was single viable CD3+CD4+CD8-CD45RO+ cells for memory CD4+ T cells. Trimming pared 2 bases from V and 4 bases from J, leaving 8 bases between. The CDR3 runs 13 residues. The germline gives CDR1 MNHNY, CDR2 SVGAGI (reference sequence). TCRdb's copy holds only in-frame clones and misses some; the assay was immunoSEQ multiplex PCR. The sample carries 40,000 to 55,000 clones, around 80% recorded once. This receptor was obtained from an adult in good health and CMV-seropositive. The sample consisted of memory CD4+ T cells from blood. This chain joins TRBV6-6 and TRBJ1-1, with D perhaps TRBD1 (5 bases). Here the CDR3 DNA reads TGTGCCAGCAGTTACGGGGGTCTCACTGAAGCTTTCTTT. Amino acid sequence: CASSYGGLTEAFF.